These T cell receptor beta chains were read from a single sample in a study of blood T cell repertoires in COVID-19. Assay: immunoSEQ multiplex PCR; the TCRdb copy retains only in-frame clones and omits some. Of 120,000 to 150,000 clones in the sample, roughly nine tenths were seen once. The sequencing sample was made of PBMCs or T cells enriched from blood (not recorded which). The receptor set was obtained from a woman aged 35 to 49 who had been exposed to COVID-19. CDR3s include the opening cysteine and the closing phenylalanine or tryptophan. The order of the fields is D gene, clone size, V gene, J gene, CDR3 protein, CDR3 DNA. The D gene is left open where the match is weak. Clone size, where shown, is once, few, many, or a class for clones that have expanded.

NA	NA	TRBV29-1	TRBJ2-5	CSYGKVGLFYQETQYF	TGCAGCTATGGGAAGGTTGGACTTTTCTACCAAGAGACCCAGTACTTC
NA	NA	TRBV28	TRBJ2-1	CASSLKTVRHNEQFF	TGTGCCAGCAGTTTAAAGACAGTCCGGCACAATGAGCAGTTCTTC
NA	NA	TRBV10-3	TRBJ2-3	CAISERESTDTQYF	TGTGCCATCAGTGAGCGGGAGAGCACAGATACGCAGTATTTT
NA	NA	TRBV28	TRBJ1-2	CASRTPGVRGGYTF	TGTGCCAGCAGAACCCCCGGGGTACGAGGCGGCTACACCTTC
NA	NA	TRBV9	TRBJ2-1	CASSVSRFEVNEQFF	TGTGCCAGCAGCGTAAGCCGATTCGAGGTTAATGAGCAGTTCTTC
NA	NA	TRBV29-1	TRBJ1-2	CSFTRGDYGYTF	TGCAGCTTTACGCGGGGGGACTATGGCTACACCTTC
TRBD2	NA	TRBV18	TRBJ2-7	CASSRSGTSGSEYEQYF	TGTGCCAGCTCACGGTCCGGGACTAGCGGGAGCGAGTACGAGCAGTACTTC
TRBD1	few	TRBV14	TRBJ2-7	CASSSLDRASYEQYF	TGTGCCAGCAGCTCCTTGGACAGGGCCTCCTACGAGCAGTACTTC
TRBD1	NA	TRBV9	TRBJ1-6	CASSVDRTFSYNSPLHF	TGTGCCAGCAGCGTGGACAGGACCTTTTCCTATAATTCACCCCTCCACTTT
TRBD1	NA	TRBV5-1	TRBJ1-2	CASSQGVKGYTF	TGCGCCAGCAGTCAGGGGGTGAAGGGCTACACCTTC
NA	NA	TRBV6-5	TRBJ1-2	CASSYSAQGGYGYTF	TGTGCCAGCAGTTACTCGGCGCAGGGCGGCTATGGCTACACCTTC
NA	NA	TRBV4-3	TRBJ2-7	CASSQDIGGGYEQYF	TGCGCCAGCAGCCAAGATATCGGCGGAGGTTACGAGCAGTACTTC
TRBD1	NA	TRBV4-1	TRBJ2-1	CASSHDREAYNEQFF	TGCGCCAGCAGCCATGACAGGGAAGCTTACAATGAGCAGTTCTTC
NA	few	TRBV19	TRBJ1-1	CASRITGFTRTEAFF	TGTGCCAGCCGGATCACAGGGTTCACGAGGACTGAAGCTTTCTTT
NA	NA	TRBV5-6	TRBJ2-3	CASSSSTGDTQYF	TGTGCCAGCAGTTCCTCGACTGGAGATACGCAGTATTTT
NA	NA	TRBV12-3/TRBV12-4	TRBJ2-5	CASGGNQETQYF	TGTGCCAGTGGGGGGAACCAAGAGACCCAGTACTTC
NA	once	TRBV28	TRBJ1-2	CASSLLGRALGGYTF	TGTGCCAGCAGTTTATTGGGCAGGGCCTTAGGTGGCTACACCTTC